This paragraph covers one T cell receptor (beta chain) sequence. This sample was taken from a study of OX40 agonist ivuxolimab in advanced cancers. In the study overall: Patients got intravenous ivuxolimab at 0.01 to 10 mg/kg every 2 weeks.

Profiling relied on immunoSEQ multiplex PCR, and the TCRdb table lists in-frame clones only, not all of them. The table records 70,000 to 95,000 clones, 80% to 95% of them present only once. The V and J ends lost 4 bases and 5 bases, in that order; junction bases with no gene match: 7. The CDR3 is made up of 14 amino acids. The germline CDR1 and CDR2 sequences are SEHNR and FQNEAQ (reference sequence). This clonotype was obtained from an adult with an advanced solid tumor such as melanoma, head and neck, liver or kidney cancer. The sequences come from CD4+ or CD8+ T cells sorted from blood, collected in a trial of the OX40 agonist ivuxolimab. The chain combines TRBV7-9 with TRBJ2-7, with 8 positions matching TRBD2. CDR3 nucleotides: TGTGCCAGCAGCTCACAGACTAGCGCGAACGAGCAGTACTTC. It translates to CASSSQTSANEQYF.